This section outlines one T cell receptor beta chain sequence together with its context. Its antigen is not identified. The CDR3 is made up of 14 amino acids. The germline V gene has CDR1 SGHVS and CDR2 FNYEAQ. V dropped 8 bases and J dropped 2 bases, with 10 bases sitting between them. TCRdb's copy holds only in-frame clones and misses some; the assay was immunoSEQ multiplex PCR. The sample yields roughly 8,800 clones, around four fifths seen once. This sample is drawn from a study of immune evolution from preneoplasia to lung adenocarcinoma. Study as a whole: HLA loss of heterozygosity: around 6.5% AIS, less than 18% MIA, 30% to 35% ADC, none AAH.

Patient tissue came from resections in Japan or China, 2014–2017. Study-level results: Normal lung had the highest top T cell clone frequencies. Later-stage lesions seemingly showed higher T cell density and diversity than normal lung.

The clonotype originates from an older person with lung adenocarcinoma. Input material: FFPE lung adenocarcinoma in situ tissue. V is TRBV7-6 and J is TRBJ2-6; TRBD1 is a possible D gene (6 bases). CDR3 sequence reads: CASAHRAGANVLTF. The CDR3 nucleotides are TGTGCCAGCGCCCACAGGGCTGGGGCCAACGTCCTGACTTTC. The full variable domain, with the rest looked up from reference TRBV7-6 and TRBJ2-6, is GAGVSQSPRYKVTKRGQDVALRCDPISGHVSLYWYRQALGQGPEFLTYFNYEAQQDKSGLPNDRFSAERPEGSISTLTIQRTEQRDSAMYRCASAHRAGANVLTFGAGSRLTVL.